Presented here are 20 T cell receptor beta chains from one specimen sequenced in a study of blood T cell repertoires in COVID-19. Here immunoSEQ multiplex PCR was the method, and the copy in TCRdb shows in-frame clones only, minus some. The table includes 8,000 or so clones, more than 80% detected once. The sample taken for sequencing was peripheral blood. The receptors were sampled from a human donor in a cohort sampled during active COVID-19.

A single count supports this clone. V and J are TRBV7-9 and TRBJ1-1, with a tentative D call TRBD1 (6 bases). In germline, CDR1 is SEHNR, CDR2 FQNEAQ (reference sequence). Trimming shortened V by 5 bases and J by 0 bases, and 10 bases separated the two germline ends. The CDR3 runs to 14 residues. The CDR3 DNA reads TGTGCCAGCAGCCGACAGGCTTTGAACACTGAAGCTTTCTTT. This translates into CASSRQALNTEAFF.

CDR3 protein: CASSEEAGGGRALGGYTF. The DNA of the CDR3 is TGTGCCAGCAGTGAAGAAGCGGGGGGGGGCAGGGCCCTAGGGGGCTACACCTTC. The chain joins TRBV6-1 to TRBJ1-2; D may be TRBD1 (6 bases). Trimming pared 1 base from V and 8 bases from J, leaving 26 bases between. This CDR3 has 18 residues. Germline CDR1 MNHNS, CDR2 SASEGT.

The chain employs TRBV24-1 and TRBJ1-2, with 8 bases matching TRBD1. Per germline, CDR1 KGHDR and CDR2 SFDVKD. The CDR3 runs 14 residues. V was pared by 4 bases and J by 14 bases, with 14 bases of the junction left unmatched. CDR3 sequence (DNA): TGTGCCACCAGTGAAACCGGGACAGGCATGAGATTGACCTTC. Translated: CATSETGTGMRLTF.

This clone rates as medium-sized. The J gene is TRBJ1-3, the V gene TRBV21-1; the table's TRBD1 call for D was not verified on the DNA. TRBV21-1 is designated a pseudogene. The CDR3 spans 16 residues. CDR3 region: CASSKGDSRTGNTIYF. CDR3 DNA: TGTGCCAGCAGCAAAGGAGACAGTCGAACTGGAAACACCATATATTTT.

This sequence joins TRBV25-1 and TRBJ2-5, with D perhaps matching TRBD1 (6 bases). Trimming took 6 bases from V and 7 from J, leaving 15 bases between them. Per the germline V gene, CDR1 is MGHDK and CDR2 is SYGVNS. The CDR3 is 13 residues long. CDR3 nucleotide sequence: TGTGCCAGCAGAGGGACACCGGCCGGGACCCAGTACTTC. This encodes CASRGTPAGTQYF.

The chain links TRBV6-5 to TRBJ2-2; the D gene is possibly TRBD2 (5 bases). The germline CDR1 and CDR2 sequences are MNHEY and SVGAGI. V shed 7 bases and J shed 7 bases, with 13 bases lying between them. The CDR3 has 13 amino acids. As DNA, the CDR3 is TGTGCCAGCAATGGGCTAGCCATCGGGGAGCTGTTTTTT. Amino acids: CASNGLAIGELFF.

The chain combines TRBV29-1 with TRBJ2-7; possible D gene TRBD2, 7 bases. Germline CDR1 is SQVTM and CDR2 is ANQGSEA. The CDR3 covers 13 residues. Between the trimmed V and J ends, which lost 7 bases and 1 base, there was a span of 14 bases. CDR3 bases: TGCAGCGCGGGGGCGGGGGCATCCTACGAGCAGTACTTC. As protein: CSAGAGASYEQYF.

The genes are TRBV27 and TRBJ2-5; 11 nucleotides match TRBD2. This CDR3 comprises 16 residues. Looked up from germline, CDR1 is MNHEY and CDR2 is SMNVEV (reference sequence). Trimming removed 1 base from V and 8 bases from J; junction bases left unmatched: 9. The CDR3 nucleotides are TGTGCCAGCAGTTTATTGACGGGACTAGCGGATGAAACCCAGTACTTC. Protein: CASSLLTGLADETQYF.

The chain's CDR3 is CASSAGVVDTQYF. The CDR3 DNA reads as TGTGCCAGCAGTGCGGGAGTGGTAGATACGCAGTATTTT. The chain recombines TRBV25-1 with TRBJ2-3; D possibly corresponds to TRBD2 (6 bases). The CDR3 totals 13 residues. V lost 4 bases, J lost 5 bases, and 10 bases lay in between. CDR1 is MGHDK and CDR2 is SYGVNS in the germline V gene.

V is TRBV11-2 and J is TRBJ2-5, with D unclear. V gave up 2 bases and J gave up 2 bases, with 9 bases separating them. The CDR3 is 14 residues long. CDR1 and CDR2 (germline): SGHAT, FQNNGV. The CDR3 reads CASSLWARQETQYF. As DNA, the CDR3 is TGTGCCAGCAGCTTATGGGCGAGACAAGAGACCCAGTACTTC.

The V call is TRBV30, the J call TRBJ1-1, with TRBD1 as a possible D gene (6 bases). V was shortened by 3 bases and J by 5 bases, with 13 bases between the two germline ends. CDR1 is GTSNPN, CDR2 SVGIG, per germline (reference sequence). The CDR3 contains 13 residues. CDR3 loop: CAWSRGGVTEAFF. CDR3 coding DNA: TGTGCCTGGAGCCGAGGGGGGGTAACTGAAGCTTTCTTT.

The chain combines TRBV7-2 with TRBJ2-7; the match to TRBD2 covers 7 bases. CDR1 and CDR2 from the germline V gene are SGHTA and FQGNSA. The CDR3 runs 15 residues. V gave up 4 bases and J gave up 7 bases; unmatched junction bases: 13. This chain's CDR3 is CASSSGHFLGGEQYF. CDR3 nucleotide sequence: TGTGCCAGCAGCTCCGGACACTTTTTGGGGGGGGAGCAGTACTTC. Supplemented by reference TRBV7-2 and TRBJ2-7, the full variable domain reads GAGVSQSPSNKVTEKGKDVELRCDPISGHTALYWYRQSLGQGLEFLIYFQGNSAPDKSGLPSDRFSAERTGGSVSTLTIQRTQQEDSAVYLCASSSGHFLGGEQYFGPGTRLTVT.

The rearrangement joins TRBV6-5 to TRBJ1-6; D uncertain. Germline CDR1 and CDR2: MNHEY and SVGAGI. Between the trimmed V and J ends, which lost 1 base and 5 bases, there was a span of 9 bases. CDR3 size: 15 residues. The CDR3: CASSYFSRNNSPLHF. The DNA of the CDR3 is TGTGCCAGCAGTTACTTTTCGAGGAATAATTCACCCCTCCACTTT.

The J gene is TRBJ2-1, the V gene TRBV5-1, with 7 bases lining up with TRBD1. Losses at the gene ends were 2 bases for V and 8 bases for J; bases not matched to a gene: 10. Per germline, CDR1 SGHRS and CDR2 YFSETQ. CDR3 length: 15 residues. The CDR3 bases are TGCGCCAGCAGCTTACCGGGACAGCTCGGGGATGAGCAGTTCTTC. Translated, it gives CASSLPGQLGDEQFF.

The chain employs TRBV13 and TRBJ1-1; possibly TRBD1 for D (5 bases). This CDR3 comprises 18 residues. The germline gives CDR1 PRHDT, CDR2 FYEKMQ (reference sequence). Trimming took 5 bases from V and 0 from J, leaving 22 bases between them. CDR3 sequence reads: CASSAARAQPNLNTEAFF. The CDR3 nucleotides read TGTGCCAGCAGCGCGGCCAGGGCCCAACCGAACCTGAACACTGAAGCTTTCTTT. The variable domain in full, with the rest retrieved from reference TRBV13 and TRBJ1-1, is AAGVIQSPRHLIKEKRETATLKCYPIPRHDTVYWYQQGPGQDPQFLISFYEKMQSDKGSIPDRFSAQQFSDYHSELNMSSLELGDSALYFCASSAARAQPNLNTEAFFGQGTRLTVV.

This rearrangement joins TRBV10-1 to TRBJ2-3, with 9 bases lining up with TRBD2. There are 15 residues in the CDR3. J gave up 2 bases and V 9 bases, and 9 bases lay outside the gene matches. The germline gives CDR1 WNHNN, CDR2 SYGVQD (reference sequence). This CDR3 reads CARSRLAEATDTQYF. CDR3 DNA sequence: TGCGCCAGGTCCCGACTAGCGGAGGCCACAGATACGCAGTATTTT.

This chain uses TRBV9 with TRBJ1-3, with TRBD1 identical over 10 bases. Germline V gives CDR1 SGDLS, CDR2 YYNGEE. V was clipped by 3 bases and J by 4 bases; unmatched bases: 7. The CDR3 has 16 amino acids. CDR3 residues: CASSGRQGAGGNTIYF. Written as DNA, the CDR3 is TGTGCCAGCAGCGGCCGACAGGGGGCGGGCGGAAACACCATATATTTT.

The V gene is TRBV4-1, the J gene TRBJ2-7, with a possible D match to TRBD1 (7 bases). Germline lookup yields CDR1 MGHRA and CDR2 YSYEKL. V was cut by 3 bases and J by 7 bases, with 22 bases left in between. The CDR3 runs to 16 residues. The CDR3 DNA follows: TGCGCCAGCAGCCAGATCGCTGGAGGGGGCAGGTGGGAGCAGTACTTC. Its translation: CASSQIAGGGRWEQYF.

V is TRBV2 and J is TRBJ2-1, with TRBD2 matching over 9 bases. With 7 bases clipped from V and 7 bases from J, the junction kept 11 bases outside the gene matches. Germline CDR1 and CDR2: SNHLY and FYNNEI. The CDR3 extends over 15 amino acids. The CDR3 region is CASTRRASGMNEQFF. The CDR3 DNA is TGTGCCAGCACCCGAAGGGCTAGCGGGATGAATGAGCAGTTCTTC. Full variable domain (missing parts from reference TRBV2 and TRBJ2-1): EPEVTQTPSHQVTQMGQEVILRCVPISNHLYFYWYRQILGQKVEFLVSFYNNEISEKSEIFDDQFSVERPDGSNFTLKIRSTKLEDSAMYFCASTRRASGMNEQFFGPGTRLTVL.

This chain links TRBV4-3 with TRBJ1-2, with D hard to call. Trimming took 0 bases from V and 2 from J, leaving 7 bases between them. The CDR3 covers 14 residues. Germline-derived CDR1 and CDR2 are LGHNA and YSLEER. CDR3 loop: CASSQDWRNYGYTF. The CDR3 DNA follows: TGCGCCAGCAGCCAAGATTGGCGGAACTATGGCTACACCTTC.